What follows describes a single TCR beta chain. Its matching antigen is unknown. Both 60 Vbeta primers and 13 Jbeta primers went into the PCR. Using immunoSEQ multiplex PCR, the repertoire was profiled, and TCRdb retains in-frame clones only, with some absent. The sample lists about 180,000 clones; around 80% were seen once. The data were taken from a study of cytomegalovirus exposure and HLA in healthy donors. General study points: Under in vitro conditions, three CMV-associated chains were confirmed as specific for CMV antigens. Later analysis identified a missense DCLRE1C variant that was linked to TCR beta V- and J-gene trimming.

This TCR was sampled from a man younger than 35 in good health and CMV-seronegative. The sequenced sample consisted of PBMCs.

CDR3 bases: TGTGCCAGCAGCCCCGGGACTAAAACCTACGAGCAGTACTTC. Residues: CASSPGTKTYEQYF. The chain uses TRBV5-6 and TRBJ2-7; 7 bases are a match to TRBD2. This CDR3 is 14 amino acids long. Trimming took 4 bases from V and 2 from J; bases not matched to a gene: 6. Germline CDR1 and CDR2: SGHDT and YYEEEE.